The 14 T cell receptor beta chains reported below all come from one sample, sequenced in a study of T cell repertoires in cytomegalovirus infection. These TCRs are of unknown antigen specificity. TCRdb used MiXCR to reprocess the reads, holding one entry per CDR3 protein. The sample carries roughly 500,000 distinct CDR3 sequences, about 42% recorded once. This material consisted of cultured PBMCs, taken from culture after CMV antigen stimulation. These receptors were collected from a human donor in good health (CMV status not recorded). Some clones in this sample may be carry-over from other donors' samples.

This clonotype came up a few times. The chain links TRBV7-2 to TRBJ2-1, with TRBD2 identical over 10 bases. CDR1 and CDR2 (germline): SGHTA, FQGNSA. This CDR3 is built from 16 residues. V shed 1 base and J 6 bases; nucleotides not matched to a gene: 6. CDR3 sequence reads: CASSLEWASGSNEQFF. Here the CDR3 DNA reads TGTGCCAGCAGCTTAGAGTGGGCTAGCGGGAGCAATGAGCAGTTCTTC.

This clonotype was detected only a few times. V gene TRBV7-9 combines with J gene TRBJ1-5; D call uncertain. The CDR3 length is 12 residues. The germline CDR1 and CDR2 sequences are SEHNR and FQNEAQ (reference sequence). V was shortened by 6 bases and J by 4 bases, with 7 bases between the two germline ends. The chain's CDR3 is CASRLENQPQHF. CDR3 bases: TGTGCCAGCAGACTAGAGAATCAGCCCCAGCATTTT.

The V gene is TRBV12-3 or TRBV12-4, the J gene TRBJ1-1; D remains ambiguous. V gave up 6 bases and J gave up 9 bases, with 17 bases separating them. The CDR3 runs to 13 residues. The CDR3 region has the DNA TGTGCCAGCAGACTGAGACAACTGGGGAAAGCTTTCTTT. It encodes CASRLRQLGKAFF.

V usage is TRBV15 and J usage is TRBJ1-1; the D is unclear. Germline lookup yields CDR1 LNHNV and CDR2 YYDKDF (reference sequence). The CDR3 is 13 residues long. Trimming took off 0 bases at V and 4 bases at J, with 6 bases between the two ends. The chain's CDR3 is CATSRDMTTEAFF. The CDR3 nucleotides are TGTGCCACCAGCAGAGATATGACCACTGAAGCTTTCTTT.

The rearrangement uses TRBV5-6 and TRBJ1-1; no clear D. Trimming removed 2 bases at V and 5 bases at J, with 16 bases between. From germline, CDR1 is SGHDT and CDR2 YYEEEE. The CDR3 loop spans 15 amino acids. The CDR3 spells CASSLYGVLGTEAFF. The CDR3 nucleotides read TGTGCCAGCAGCTTATACGGGGTCTTGGGGACTGAAGCTTTCTTT. The variable domain in full, completed from reference TRBV5-6 and TRBJ1-1, reads DAGVTQSPTHLIKTRGQQVTLRCSPKSGHDTVSWYQQALGQGPQFIFQYYEEEERQRGNFPDRFSGHQFPNYSSELNVNALLLGDSALYLCASSLYGVLGTEAFFGQGTRLTVV.

This clonotype was counted between two and nine times. The V and J genes are TRBV5-6 and TRBJ1-1; D gene ambiguous. The length of the CDR3 is 14 residues. V was trimmed by 2 bases and J by 6 bases, leaving 14 bases between them. Per germline, CDR1 SGHDT and CDR2 YYEEEE. For the CDR3, the DNA is TGTGCCAGCAGCTTAGCTGCAGGCCAACCTGAAGCTTTCTTT. Translated, it gives CASSLAAGQPEAFF.

V usage is TRBV7-2 and J usage is TRBJ2-1; 9 nucleotides align to TRBD1. With 7 bases clipped from V and 1 base from J, the junction kept 8 bases outside the gene matches. This CDR3 spans 16 amino acids. CDR1 is SGHTA and CDR2 is FQGNSA in the germline V gene. Here the CDR3 reads CASTLTGGASYNEQFF. CDR3 nucleotides: TGTGCCAGCACCCTAACAGGGGGCGCGTCCTACAATGAGCAGTTCTTC.

A few counts support this clonotype. The chain couples TRBV12-3 or TRBV12-4 to TRBJ2-5; D gene ambiguous. The CDR3 covers 13 residues. The V end was cut by 6 bases, the J end by 6 bases, with 14 bases between. This chain's CDR3 is CASSLKVGKTQYF. DNA for the CDR3: TGTGCCAGCAGCCTGAAAGTGGGTAAGACCCAGTACTTC.

This rearrangement joins TRBV27 to TRBJ2-6; 10 bases match TRBD1. This CDR3 region has 16 residues. V was clipped by 6 bases and J by 0 bases; unmatched bases: 2. Germline V gene sequence: CDR1 MNHEY, CDR2 SMNVEV (reference sequence). The DNA of the CDR3 is TGTGCCAGCAGGGACAGGGGGTTCTCTGGGGCCAACGTCCTGACTTTC. Encoded protein: CASRDRGFSGANVLTF.

The rearrangement links TRBV6-1 to TRBJ1-2; D not resolved. Germline V lookup: CDR1 MNHNS, CDR2 SASEGT. V was pared by 4 bases and J by 6 bases, with 15 bases between. The CDR3 runs 14 residues. In nucleotides, the CDR3 is TGTGCCAGCAGTGTCTTGCGTCCCGTTGATGGCTACACCTTC. Protein: CASSVLRPVDGYTF.

The chain joins TRBV7-2 to TRBJ2-5, with 8 bases lining up with TRBD2. The junction had 6 bases not matched to a gene; V was cut back by 1 base and J by 2 bases. Germline assignment: CDR1 SGHTA and CDR2 FQGNSA. This CDR3 contains 16 residues. DNA of the CDR3: TGTGCCAGCAGCTTAGTGGGTCTAGCGGGTCAAGAGACCCAGTACTTC. Its protein product is CASSLVGLAGQETQYF.

V and J are TRBV7-2 and TRBJ1-3, with 7 bases fitting TRBD1. Looked up from germline, CDR1 is SGHTA and CDR2 is FQGNSA. The V segment lost 5 bases and the J segment 4 bases; nucleotides outside the gene matches: 5. CDR3 size: 14 residues. The CDR3 region is CASSPQGWGNTIYF. The CDR3 coding sequence is TGTGCCAGCAGCCCACAGGGGTGGGGAAACACCATATATTTT.

Many counts were recorded for this clonotype. This chain connects TRBV7-2 to TRBJ2-2; D may be TRBD2 (5 bases). The CDR3 has 14 amino acids. The V gene's germline CDR1 is SGHTA and CDR2 FQGNSA. Trimming stripped 2 bases from V and 1 base from J, with 5 bases between. The CDR3: CASSLTRNTGELFF. The CDR3 DNA sequence: TGTGCCAGCAGCTTAACTAGGAACACCGGGGAGCTGTTTTTT.

The V and J genes are TRBV6-2 or TRBV6-3 and TRBJ2-7; the match to TRBD1 covers 7 bases. Looked up from germline, CDR1 is MNHEY and CDR2 is SVGEGT. V gave up 5 bases and J gave up 6 bases; unmatched junction bases: 16. This CDR3 comprises 16 residues. The CDR3 loop is CASSHPVYRQGAEQYF. Written as DNA, the CDR3 is TGTGCCAGCAGTCACCCCGTTTACCGACAGGGTGCCGAGCAGTACTTC.